This T cell receptor beta chain was found in a study of cytotoxic CD8 clonotypes in ibrutinib-treated CLL. TCRdb keeps only in-frame clones here, not all; method: immunoSEQ multiplex PCR. Among approximately 100,000 clones listed, roughly 80% were seen once. Study-wide findings and caveats: Shared public clonotypes were rare, and on treatment they either got smaller or stayed the same. Pretreatment clonality was elevated relative to age-matched healthy donors and paralleled circulating CD8+ T-cell counts.

V lost 4 bases, J lost 3 bases, and 11 bases lay in between. This CDR3 is built from 14 residues. Germline V gives CDR1 LGHNA, CDR2 YNFKEQ. A note on this clone: Its antigen is as yet unknown.

The chain employs TRBV4-2 and TRBJ2-3, with a tentative D call TRBD2 (5 bases). The clonotype comes from a human donor with chronic lymphocytic leukemia. The sample in question was PBMCs, obtained after 12 months of ibrutinib treatment. The CDR3 DNA follows: TGTGCCAGCAGCCCCTTACTAGGAACAGATACGCAGTATTTT. Translation gives CASSPLLGTDTQYF.